This T cell receptor beta chain was recorded in a study of T cell clusters in autoimmune cytopenias. TRB rearrangements were amplified by touch-down multiplex PCR with mixed TRB-A/B primers. TCRdb re-called the multiplex PCR reads and catalogs CDR3 proteins one per entry, DNA excluded. The sample features about 5,000 distinct CDR3 sequences, with about 30% in its top ten. Some 40,000 genome equivalents of blood DNA were amplified for TRB. Germline V gives CDR1 LNHDA, CDR2 SQIVND (reference sequence). The CDR3 spans 13 residues. By frequency, this clonotype registers medium-sized. These data also featured in a second study, about T cell repertoires in aging, cancer and after chemotherapy. This second report adds: Donors were grouped into six age bands spanning 30 or younger through 70 or older.

This clonotype was sampled from a human donor in good health. V and J are TRBV19 and TRBJ1-2; absent DNA, TCRdb's TRBD1 call cannot be checked. The specimen was peripheral blood. The CDR3 is CASSLDRLHGYTF.